This TCR beta chain derives from a study of T cell responses to AZD1222 COVID-19 vaccine. Looking at the study overall: The analysis combined second doses at about 4 or about 12 weeks.

Turning to this clone: Its antigen remains unidentified.

Notes on the study in general: Only five or six AZD1222 recipients were seropositive at baseline. White British donors predominated, females outnumbered males, and clonal diversity was possibly underestimated.

Assay: immunoSEQ multiplex PCR; the TCRdb copy retains only in-frame clones and omits some. Of approximately 110,000 clones listed, around 76% are singletons. The receptor comes from an adult in good health. Sequences were derived from peripheral blood, sampled on day 0 of AZD1222 vaccination.

This chain's CDR3 is CASSLAFNGDRIYEQYF. The CDR3 coding sequence is TGTGCCAGCAGTTTAGCATTTAATGGGGACAGGATCTACGAGCAGTACTTC. This chain uses TRBV27 with TRBJ2-7; the match to TRBD1 covers 8 bases. With V trimmed by 2 bases and J by 3 bases, 12 bases remained unmatched. CDR1 and CDR2 from the germline V gene are MNHEY and SMNVEV (reference sequence). This CDR3 spans 17 amino acids.